The subject of this entry is one T cell receptor beta chain. Its target is unknown. This CDR3 spans 14 amino acids. Germline V gives CDR1 MNHNS, CDR2 SASEGT. The V end lost 5 bases, the J end lost 4 bases, and 12 bases lay between the germline ends. Repertoires were generated with immunoSEQ multiplex PCR, while TCRdb's copy carries only in-frame clones and drops some. Of some 74,000 clones in the sample, approximately 78% are singletons; the top ten hold 5%. The data were obtained in a study of OX40 agonist ivuxolimab in advanced cancers. Broader study findings: CD8+ T cells were the subset that, on average, had more expanded clones than CD4+.

The chain employs TRBV6-1 and TRBJ1-5; perhaps TRBD1 as D (5 bases). The sequenced sample was CD4+ or CD8+ T cells sorted from blood, obtained in a trial of the OX40 agonist ivuxolimab. The receptor was isolated from an adult with an advanced solid tumor such as melanoma, head and neck, liver or kidney cancer. The CDR3 nucleotides are TGTGCCAGCAGTTCTACGGGACGTAATCAGCCCCAGCATTTT. Encoded protein: CASSSTGRNQPQHF.